Shown below are 29 T cell receptor beta chains from a single sample sequenced in a study of shared clonotypes between healthy human individuals (dated by TCRdb to the early 2020s). CD8 naive samples were CD45RO-negative cells positively selected for CCR7, giving a CD45RA+CCR7+ population that excluded TemRA cells. Receptor amplification or capture employed the immunoSEQ multiplex PCR assay. The source is immuneACCESS, and TCRdb retained only in-frame sequences with V and J called. Part of the clones is not carried over; for the studies checked, unresolved V genes explain less than half of this, and the remainder is unexplained. For this sample the table gives hundreds of thousands of clones, of which 92% were detected only once. 24% of the sample is held by the ten biggest clonotypes. Sequenced input: naive CD8+ T cells sorted from blood. This specimen's cell subset or site label, interpreted: CD45RA+CCR7+. These receptors all stem from a man aged 25-40 years in good health.

The chain links TRBV4-1 to TRBJ1-2, with a weak D call TRBD1 (6 bases). V gave up 1 base and J gave up 4 bases, with 13 bases separating them. The CDR3 contains 15 residues. Looked up from germline, CDR1 is MGHRA and CDR2 is YSYEKL. The CDR3 region has the DNA TGCGCCAGCAGCCAAGGAGGGGGTGGCGTCTATGGCTACACCTTC. It codes for CASSQGGGGVYGYTF.

V usage is TRBV19 and J usage is TRBJ2-1; TRBD2 might be the D (6 bases). The CDR3 has 15 residues. Deletions cut 3 bases from V and 8 bases from J, with 17 bases between. Germline-derived CDR1 and CDR2 are LNHDA and SQIVND (reference sequence). As DNA, the CDR3 is TGTGCCAGTAGTATGGGGGACCGGGAGATGGATGAGCAGTTCTTC. Translating gives CASSMGDREMDEQFF.

The V gene is TRBV27, the J gene TRBJ1-4, with D unclear. Germline V gene data show CDR1 as MNHEY and CDR2 as SMNVEV (reference sequence). Between the trimmed V and J ends, which lost 6 bases and 8 bases, there was a span of 22 bases. The CDR3 loop spans 16 amino acids. CDR3 region: CASSPVWGKRKEKLFF. Written as DNA, the CDR3 is TGTGCCAGCAGCCCAGTTTGGGGAAAAAGGAAAGAAAAACTGTTTTTT. The whole variable domain, filled in from reference TRBV27 and TRBJ1-4, reads EAQVTQNPRYLITVTGKKLTVTCSQNMNHEYMSWYRQDPGLGLRQIYYSMNVEVTDKGDVPEGYKVSRKEKRNFPLILESPSPNQTSLYFCASSPVWGKRKEKLFFGSGTQLSVL.

This chain's CDR3 is CASSLEVQAYEQYF. The CDR3 region has the DNA TGTGCCAGCAGCTTAGAGGTTCAGGCCTACGAGCAGTACTTC. The gene calls are TRBV7-2 and TRBJ2-7; D not resolved. Per germline, CDR1 SGHTA and CDR2 FQGNSA. Trimming cost V 1 base and J 2 bases, with 9 bases left between them. The length of the CDR3 is 14 residues.

This chain links TRBV5-6 with TRBJ2-1, with D possibly being TRBD2 (5 bases). Germline values: CDR1 SGHDT, CDR2 YYEEEE. The ends were cut back, 10 bases at V and 7 bases at J, with 12 bases in the middle. This CDR3 has 11 residues. The DNA for the CDR3 is TGTGCCTCCGGCGGGCGAAATGAGCAGTTCTTC. This encodes CASGGRNEQFF.

The gene calls are TRBV19 and TRBJ1-3; D gene unclear. This CDR3 has 13 residues. Germline CDR1 and CDR2: LNHDA and SQIVND (reference sequence). V was shortened by 1 base and J by 1 base, with 2 bases between the two germline ends. The CDR3 coding sequence is TGTGCCAGTAGTATAGGATCTGGAAACACCATATATTTT. Its protein is CASSIGSGNTIYF.

The chain is built from TRBV5-4 and TRBJ2-2; no clear D gene. Germline values: CDR1 SGHNT, CDR2 YYREEE (reference sequence). This CDR3 has 14 residues. Between the trimmed V and J ends, which lost 5 bases and 0 bases, there was a span of 8 bases. The CDR3 is CASRDPANTGELFF. DNA of the CDR3: TGTGCCAGCAGGGACCCCGCGAACACCGGGGAGCTGTTTTTT.

The genes are TRBV7-9 and TRBJ2-5; D uncertain. The germline CDR1 and CDR2 sequences are SEHNR and FQNEAQ (reference sequence). V was pared by 2 bases and J by 7 bases, with 11 bases between. The CDR3 totals 13 residues. For the CDR3, the DNA is TGTGCCAGCAGCTTAAAACAGAATAGGACCCAGTACTTC. Its protein product is CASSLKQNRTQYF.

V usage is TRBV28 and J usage is TRBJ2-7; perhaps TRBD2 as D (6 bases). The CDR3 is 15 amino acids. V lost 8 bases to trimming and J lost 5 bases, with 22 bases between them. Germline V gives CDR1 MDHEN, CDR2 SYDVKM. The CDR3 nucleotides are TGTGCCAGCTCCAAGCGGGCCCCTAACTGGGACGAGCAGTACTTC. Amino acids: CASSKRAPNWDEQYF.

The V and J genes are TRBV7-9 and TRBJ2-1; 10 bases are shared with TRBD2. With 4 bases clipped from V and 3 bases from J, the junction kept 3 bases outside the gene matches. The V gene's germline CDR1 is SEHNR and CDR2 FQNEAQ (reference sequence). The CDR3 loop spans 15 amino acids. The CDR3 region is CASSSAGGFYNEQFF. CDR3 DNA: TGTGCCAGCAGCTCAGCGGGAGGGTTCTACAATGAGCAGTTCTTC.

J is TRBJ2-1 and V is TRBV2, with D unclear. The CDR3 runs 16 residues. The germline V gene has CDR1 SNHLY and CDR2 FYNNEI. With 10 bases removed from V and 5 bases from J, the gap between germline ends came to 24 bases. CDR3 sequence reads: CAIPLLPGTPDNEQFF. CDR3 in DNA: TGTGCCATACCCCTGCTTCCTGGTACCCCCGACAATGAGCAGTTCTTC. Looking up the rest from reference TRBV2 and TRBJ2-1 gives the full variable domain: EPEVTQTPSHQVTQMGQEVILRCVPISNHLYFYWYRQILGQKVEFLVSFYNNEISEKSEIFDDQFSVERPDGSNFTLKIRSTKLEDSAMYFCAIPLLPGTPDNEQFFGPGTRLTVL.

The gene calls are TRBV7-9 and TRBJ1-4, with D possibly matching TRBD1 (6 bases). Germline lookup yields CDR1 SEHNR and CDR2 FQNEAQ (reference sequence). V lost 7 bases, J lost 8 bases, and 17 bases lay in between. The CDR3 has 14 amino acids. As DNA, the CDR3 is TGTGCCAGCACCACCGGGGGGGCGCGAGAAAAACTGTTTTTT. This gives the protein CASTTGGAREKLFF.

This clone has only a few counts. This chain connects TRBV10-3 to TRBJ2-7; D gene ambiguous. CDR3 length: 13 amino acids. CDR1 and CDR2 (germline): ENHRY, SYGVKD. V shed 7 bases and J shed 5 bases, with 15 bases lying between them. The CDR3 region has the DNA TGTGCCATCACTAAGGCCGCTGTGAACGAGCAGTACTTC. As protein: CAITKAAVNEQYF.

The gene calls are TRBV27 and TRBJ2-1, with D uncertain. This CDR3 spans 16 amino acids. Germline CDR1 is MNHEY and CDR2 is SMNVEV (reference sequence). The V end lost 7 bases, the J end lost 0 bases, and 16 bases lay between the germline ends. The CDR3 loop reads CASMRAGESSYNEQFF. For the CDR3, the DNA is TGTGCCAGCATGCGCGCCGGCGAAAGCTCCTACAATGAGCAGTTCTTC.

V gene TRBV7-9 combines with J gene TRBJ2-7; no reliable D call. Germline CDR1 is SEHNR and CDR2 is FQNEAQ (reference sequence). Trimming pared 4 bases from V and 3 bases from J, leaving 16 bases between. This CDR3 is built from 15 residues. Written as DNA, the CDR3 is TGTGCCAGCAGCTCACCGATGGGTCCGTTCTACGAGCAGTACTTC. Encoded protein: CASSSPMGPFYEQYF.

The J gene is TRBJ2-7, the V gene TRBV28, with 7 bases that match TRBD1. This CDR3 is 14 amino acids long. The trim removed 7 bases at V and 6 bases at J, leaving 12 bases unmatched. The germline V gene encodes CDR1 MDHEN and CDR2 SYDVKM. The CDR3 bases are TGTGCCAGCAACCCGACAGGGACGCTCAGCGAGCAGTACTTC. Its translation is CASNPTGTLSEQYF.

The gene calls are TRBV4-3 and TRBJ2-7; a weak D match, TRBD2 (6 bases). This CDR3 has 16 residues. V gave up 0 bases and J gave up 0 bases, with 12 bases separating them. In germline, CDR1 is LGHNA, CDR2 YSLEER. The CDR3 sequence is CASSQEFSGSSYEQYF. DNA of the CDR3: TGCGCCAGCAGCCAAGAGTTTTCCGGGAGCTCCTACGAGCAGTACTTC.

The chain combines TRBV13 with TRBJ2-3; D remains ambiguous. This CDR3 spans 11 amino acids. Trimming left V 1 base short and J 11 bases short, with 7 bases between. CDR1 PRHDT and CDR2 FYEKMQ come from the germline V gene (reference sequence). The CDR3 region has the DNA TGTGCCAGCAGCTTAGAGACGGGGCAGTATTTT. It encodes CASSLETGQYF.

The chain has TRBV7-9 and TRBJ2-1, with D uncertain. Germline CDR1 reads SEHNR; CDR2 reads FQNEAQ (reference sequence). Trimming removed 3 bases at V and 0 bases at J, with 9 bases between. This CDR3 is 15 amino acids long. The CDR3 region is CASSFGRSSYNEQFF. CDR3 DNA sequence: TGTGCCAGCAGCTTTGGGCGGAGCTCCTACAATGAGCAGTTCTTC.

The chain has TRBV4-2 and TRBJ1-5, with D perhaps TRBD1 (5 bases). Germline CDR1 LGHNA, CDR2 YNFKEQ. The CDR3 totals 15 residues. V gave up 1 base and J gave up 0 bases, with 7 bases separating them. The CDR3 loop reads CASSQGGDSNQPQHF. The DNA of the CDR3 is TGTGCCAGCAGCCAAGGGGGGGATAGCAATCAGCCCCAGCATTTT.

V gene TRBV19 combines with J gene TRBJ2-7; 9 positions match TRBD1. The CDR3 has 15 residues. Trimming at V came to 1 base and at J to 5 bases, leaving 6 bases not matched to a gene. CDR1 is LNHDA and CDR2 is SQIVND in the germline V gene (reference sequence). CDR3 region: CASSIAGTGRNEQYF. DNA of the CDR3: TGTGCCAGTAGTATAGCCGGGACAGGGAGGAACGAGCAGTACTTC.

The table lists this clone with a few counts. This chain links TRBV27 with TRBJ1-2; the match to TRBD1 covers 7 bases. Germline V gene sequence: CDR1 MNHEY, CDR2 SMNVEV (reference sequence). This CDR3 is built from 13 residues. With V trimmed by 5 bases and J by 4 bases, 4 bases remained unmatched. The CDR3 region has the DNA TGTGCCAGCAGTCTGACAGGGTTCTATGGCTACACCTTC. This translates into CASSLTGFYGYTF.

The chain is built from TRBV4-1 and TRBJ2-7, with 8 positions matching TRBD1. This CDR3 has 15 residues. With V trimmed by 1 base and J by 3 bases, 5 bases remained unmatched. CDR1 and CDR2 from the germline V gene are MGHRA and YSYEKL. The CDR3 spells CASSQAPGGYYEQYF. DNA for the CDR3: TGCGCCAGCAGCCAAGCCCCAGGGGGCTACTACGAGCAGTACTTC.

V usage is TRBV5-4 and J usage is TRBJ2-5; 14 positions match TRBD2. This CDR3 comprises 15 residues. Trimming cost V 4 bases and J 3 bases; bases outside gene matches: 2. Germline CDR1 and CDR2: SGHNT and YYREEE (reference sequence). For the CDR3, the DNA is TGTGCCAGCAGCCCGGGACTAGCGGGGGAAGAGACCCAGTACTTC. Translation: CASSPGLAGEETQYF.

The V gene is TRBV2, the J gene TRBJ1-1, with 11 positions matching TRBD1. Germline values: CDR1 SNHLY, CDR2 FYNNEI. The CDR3 is 16 amino acids. Losses at the gene ends were 5 bases for V and 1 base for J; bases not matched to a gene: 6. The CDR3 DNA sequence: TGTGCCAGCAGTACCCACGGGACAGGGGGGAACACTGAAGCTTTCTTT. Translated: CASSTHGTGGNTEAFF.

The J gene is TRBJ2-7, the V gene TRBV13, with TRBD2 identical over 11 bases. The trim removed 5 bases at V and 3 bases at J, leaving 3 bases unmatched. The CDR3 length is 14 residues. Germline CDR1 is PRHDT and CDR2 is FYEKMQ (reference sequence). CDR3 bases: TGTGCCAGCAGCGCCGGGACTAGCGGCTACGAGCAGTACTTC. Residues: CASSAGTSGYEQYF.

This clone is a singleton in its sample. This sequence joins TRBV25-1 and TRBJ2-3, with TRBD2 as a possible D gene (7 bases). The germline V gene has CDR1 MGHDK and CDR2 SYGVNS. The length of the CDR3 is 17 residues. V lost 1 base and J lost 4, with 18 bases in between. The CDR3 nucleotides are TGTGCCAGCAGTGAATCGGGGGGACAACGAGGCGCAGATACGCAGTATTTT. Its protein is CASSESGGQRGADTQYF.

This clone came up a few times. Other DNA sequences within the sample encode an identical CDR3. The CDR3 protein is CAISESNTGELFF. CDR3 DNA: TGTGCCATCAGTGAGTCAAACACCGGGGAGCTGTTTTTT. The chain carries TRBV10-3 and TRBJ2-2; D not resolved. Per germline, CDR1 ENHRY and CDR2 SYGVKD. The CDR3 loop spans 13 amino acids. Trimming cost V 0 bases and J 2 bases, with 1 base left between them.

The V call is TRBV9, the J call TRBJ1-1; tentative D call: TRBD1 (6 bases). Germline-derived CDR1 and CDR2 are SGDLS and YYNGEE. Trimming took 3 bases from V and 6 from J, leaving 9 bases between them. The CDR3 is 12 residues long. For the CDR3, the DNA is TGTGCCAGCAGCGACAGGGAGGCTGAAGCTTTCTTT. It specifies CASSDREAEAFF.